Detailed here is one TCR beta chain. Its specificity is not known. Each of the donors was a healthy bone marrow donor. This sample was taken from a study of cytomegalovirus exposure and HLA in healthy donors. Study results and limitations: Owing to their indistinguishability, certain V segments, notably TRBV6-2 and TRBV6-3, were excluded. Earlier findings revealed that most TCR beta V segments proved productive either about 87% or about 30% of the time. A later analysis showed TCR association rates differing by HLA locus, peaking at DRB1 and lowest at HLA-C.

Germline CDR1 MGHDK, CDR2 SYGVNS. This CDR3 has 17 residues. Between the trimmed V and J ends, which lost 0 bases and 5 bases, there was a span of 17 bases. PCR involved 60 Vbeta and 13 Jbeta primers. Data came from immunoSEQ multiplex PCR; TCRdb stores just in-frame clones and leaves some out. The sample consists of roughly 110,000 clones, 65% to 80% of them appearing once. The sequence came from a male donor in good health and CMV-seropositive. Sample: PBMCs. This chain uses TRBV25-1 with TRBJ2-1; weak D call: TRBD1 (5 bases). The DNA of the CDR3 is TGTGCCAGCAGTGAATATAGAGTCCAGGGTAGGGACAATGAGCAGTTCTTC. This gives the protein CASSEYRVQGRDNEQFF.